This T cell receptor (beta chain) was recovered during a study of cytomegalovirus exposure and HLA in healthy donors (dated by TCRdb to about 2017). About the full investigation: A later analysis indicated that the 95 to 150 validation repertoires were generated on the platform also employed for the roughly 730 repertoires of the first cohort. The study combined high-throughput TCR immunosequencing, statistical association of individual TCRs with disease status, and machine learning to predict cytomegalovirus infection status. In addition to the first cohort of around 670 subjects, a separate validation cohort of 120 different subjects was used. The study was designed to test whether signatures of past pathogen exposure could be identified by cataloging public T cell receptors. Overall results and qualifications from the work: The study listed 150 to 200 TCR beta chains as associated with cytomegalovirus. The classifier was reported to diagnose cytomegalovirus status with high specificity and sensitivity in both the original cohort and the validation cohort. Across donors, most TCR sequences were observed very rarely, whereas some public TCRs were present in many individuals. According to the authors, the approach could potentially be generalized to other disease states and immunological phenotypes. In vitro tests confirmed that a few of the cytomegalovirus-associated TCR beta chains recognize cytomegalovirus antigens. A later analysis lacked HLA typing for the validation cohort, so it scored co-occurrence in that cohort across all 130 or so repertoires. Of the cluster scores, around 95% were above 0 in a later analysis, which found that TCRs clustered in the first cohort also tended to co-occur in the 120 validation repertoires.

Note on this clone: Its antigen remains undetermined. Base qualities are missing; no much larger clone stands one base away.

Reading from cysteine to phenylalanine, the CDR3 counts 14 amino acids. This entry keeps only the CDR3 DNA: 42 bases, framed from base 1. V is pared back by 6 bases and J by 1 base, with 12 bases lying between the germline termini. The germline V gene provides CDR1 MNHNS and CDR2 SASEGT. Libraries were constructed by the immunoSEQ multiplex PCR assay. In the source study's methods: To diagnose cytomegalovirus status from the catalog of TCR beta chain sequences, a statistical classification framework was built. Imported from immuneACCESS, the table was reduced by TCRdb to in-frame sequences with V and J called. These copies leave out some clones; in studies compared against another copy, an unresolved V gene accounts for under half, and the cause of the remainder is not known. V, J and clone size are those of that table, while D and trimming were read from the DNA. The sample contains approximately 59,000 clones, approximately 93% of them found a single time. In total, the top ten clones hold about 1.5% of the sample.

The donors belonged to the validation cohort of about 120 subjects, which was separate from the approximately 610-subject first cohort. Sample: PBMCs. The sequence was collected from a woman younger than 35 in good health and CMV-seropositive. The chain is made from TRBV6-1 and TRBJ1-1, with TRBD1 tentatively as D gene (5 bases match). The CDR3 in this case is CASSETATNTEAFF. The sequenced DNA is TGTGCCAGCAGCGAGACAGCGACGAACACTGAAGCTTTCTTT.